The rows below give T cell receptor beta chains drawn from one sample of a study of cytomegalovirus exposure and HLA in healthy donors. Sequencing was performed with immunoSEQ multiplex PCR; in TCRdb, only in-frame clones are kept and a portion is missing. The sample lists fewer than 200,000 clones, about 83% occurring once. Sequencing was carried out using PBMCs. The receptors derive from a woman aged 25 to 39 in good health and CMV-seronegative. Each CDR3 is given with its conserved first and last residue. Fields, in order: J gene, D gene, clone size, V gene, CDR3 protein, CDR3 DNA. The D gene is left open where the match is weak. Clone size is not always given. Where it is, it says once, few, many or a class for expanded clones.

j_gene: TRBJ1-3
d_gene: -
abundance: -
v_gene: TRBV29-1
CDR3aa: CSGAGSDSGNTIYF
CDR3nt: TGCAGCGGTGCGGGTTCGGACTCTGGAAACACCATATATTTT

j_gene: TRBJ2-7
d_gene: TRBD2
abundance: -
v_gene: TRBV7-9
CDR3aa: CASSLALAETYEQYF
CDR3nt: TGTGCCAGCAGCTTAGCACTAGCGGAGACCTACGAGCAGTACTTC

j_gene: TRBJ2-2
d_gene: -
abundance: -
v_gene: TRBV27
CDR3aa: CASSPRSSGLGGTGELFF
CDR3nt: TGTGCCAGCAGTCCTCGGTCGAGCGGTCTCGGGGGCACCGGGGAGCTGTTTTTT

j_gene: TRBJ1-5
d_gene: -
abundance: -
v_gene: TRBV9
CDR3aa: CASSANRVHREDNQPQHF
CDR3nt: TGTGCCAGCAGCGCCAACAGGGTTCACCGAGAAGATAATCAGCCCCAGCATTTT

j_gene: TRBJ2-3
d_gene: -
abundance: -
v_gene: TRBV5-6
CDR3aa: CASSRLSGSGTDTQYF
CDR3nt: TGTGCCAGCAGCCGCCTTTCGGGATCGGGCACAGATACGCAGTATTTT

j_gene: TRBJ2-5
d_gene: -
abundance: -
v_gene: TRBV23-1
CDR3aa: CASSQYMRETQYF
CDR3nt: TGCGCCAGCAGTCAATACATGCGGGAGACCCAGTACTTC

j_gene: TRBJ1-5
d_gene: -
abundance: once
v_gene: TRBV2
CDR3aa: CASTRGGENQPQHF
CDR3nt: TGTGCCTCCACCCGGGGAGGGGAGAATCAGCCCCAGCATTTT

j_gene: TRBJ2-1
d_gene: -
abundance: -
v_gene: TRBV2
CDR3aa: CASRWGGQDEQFF
CDR3nt: TGTGCCAGCAGGTGGGGGGGGCAGGATGAGCAGTTCTTC

j_gene: TRBJ2-7
d_gene: TRBD1
abundance: -
v_gene: TRBV5-4
CDR3aa: CASSADRGRDEQYF
CDR3nt: TGTGCCAGCAGCGCGGACAGGGGGCGGGACGAGCAGTACTTC

j_gene: TRBJ1-1
d_gene: -
abundance: -
v_gene: TRBV9
CDR3aa: CASSIRTAKSEAFF
CDR3nt: TGTGCCAGCAGCATCCGGACAGCTAAAAGTGAAGCTTTCTTT

j_gene: TRBJ1-1
d_gene: TRBD1
abundance: few
v_gene: TRBV10-2
CDR3aa: CASTLNTGGAAEAFF
CDR3nt: TGCGCCAGCACCTTAAACACAGGGGGCGCGGCTGAAGCTTTCTTT

j_gene: TRBJ2-5
d_gene: TRBD2
abundance: -
v_gene: TRBV5-1
CDR3aa: CASRSSGAQETQYF
CDR3nt: TGCGCCAGCAGATCGAGCGGGGCCCAAGAGACCCAGTACTTC

j_gene: TRBJ1-1
d_gene: -
abundance: few
v_gene: TRBV9
CDR3aa: CASSVWGGEAFF
CDR3nt: TGTGCCAGCAGCGTCTGGGGGGGTGAAGCTTTCTTT

j_gene: TRBJ1-1
d_gene: TRBD1
abundance: once
v_gene: TRBV28
CDR3aa: CASSLGTGGWGTEAFF
CDR3nt: TGTGCCAGCAGTTTAGGGACAGGAGGGTGGGGGACTGAAGCTTTCTTT

j_gene: TRBJ2-5
d_gene: -
abundance: once
v_gene: TRBV7-2
CDR3aa: CASSFIQETQYF
CDR3nt: TGTGCCAGCAGCTTTATTCAAGAGACCCAGTACTTC

j_gene: TRBJ2-7
d_gene: TRBD2
abundance: -
v_gene: TRBV7-8
CDR3aa: CASSFTSGAYEQYF
CDR3nt: TGTGCCAGCAGCTTCACTAGCGGGGCCTACGAGCAGTACTTC

j_gene: TRBJ2-7
d_gene: -
abundance: -
v_gene: TRBV11-2
CDR3aa: CASSRTAYYEQYF
CDR3nt: TGTGCCAGCAGCCGGACAGCCTACTACGAGCAGTACTTC

j_gene: TRBJ1-5
d_gene: -
abundance: -
v_gene: TRBV28
CDR3aa: CASAGSDQPQHF
CDR3nt: TGTGCCAGCGCAGGGTCGGATCAGCCCCAGCATTTT

j_gene: TRBJ2-5
d_gene: -
abundance: -
v_gene: TRBV7-9
CDR3aa: CASSSPGRETQYF
CDR3nt: TGTGCCAGCAGCTCCCCGGGGAGGGAGACCCAGTACTTC

j_gene: TRBJ1-2
d_gene: -
abundance: -
v_gene: TRBV7-9
CDR3aa: CASSLATPGWVYGYTF
CDR3nt: TGTGCCAGCAGCTTAGCGACCCCAGGGTGGGTCTATGGCTACACCTTC

j_gene: TRBJ1-1
d_gene: -
abundance: once
v_gene: TRBV28
CDR3aa: CASSLAGRWGTEAFF
CDR3nt: TGTGCCAGCAGTTTGGCGGGCAGGTGGGGCACTGAAGCTTTCTTT

j_gene: TRBJ1-1
d_gene: -
abundance: -
v_gene: TRBV2
CDR3aa: CASSMAGVEAFF
CDR3nt: TGTGCCAGCAGTATGGCAGGCGTTGAAGCTTTCTTT

j_gene: TRBJ2-3
d_gene: TRBD2
abundance: -
v_gene: TRBV6-1
CDR3aa: CASPGLASTDTQYF
CDR3nt: TGTGCCAGTCCCGGACTAGCCAGCACAGATACGCAGTATTTT

j_gene: TRBJ2-5
d_gene: TRBD2
abundance: -
v_gene: TRBV6-1
CDR3aa: CASSAAGLRSETQYF
CDR3nt: TGTGCCAGCAGTGCAGCGGGACTACGGTCCGAGACCCAGTACTTC

j_gene: TRBJ1-4
d_gene: -
abundance: few
v_gene: TRBV5-5
CDR3aa: CASSPRASTNEKLFF
CDR3nt: TGTGCCAGCAGCCCCAGGGCTTCAACTAATGAAAAACTGTTTTTT

j_gene: TRBJ1-3
d_gene: -
abundance: -
v_gene: TRBV18
CDR3aa: CASSPRDTISGNTIYF
CDR3nt: TGTGCCAGCTCACCCCGGGACACTATCTCTGGAAACACCATATATTTT

j_gene: TRBJ1-1
d_gene: TRBD1
abundance: few
v_gene: TRBV6-5
CDR3aa: CASRYRGHTEAFF
CDR3nt: TGTGCCAGCAGGTACAGGGGTCACACTGAAGCTTTCTTT

j_gene: TRBJ2-5
d_gene: TRBD2
abundance: -
v_gene: TRBV6-5
CDR3aa: CASSPGTSIIETQYF
CDR3nt: TGTGCCAGCAGCCCCGGGACTAGTATAATAGAGACCCAGTACTTC

j_gene: TRBJ2-7
d_gene: -
abundance: few
v_gene: TRBV30
CDR3aa: CAWSVQFKYEQYF
CDR3nt: TGTGCCTGGAGTGTACAGTTTAAATACGAGCAGTACTTC

j_gene: TRBJ2-7
d_gene: TRBD2
abundance: -
v_gene: TRBV7-9
CDR3aa: CASSLGGGGEQYF
CDR3nt: TGTGCCAGCAGCTTAGGTGGGGGGGGCGAGCAGTACTTC

j_gene: TRBJ1-2
d_gene: TRBD1
abundance: -
v_gene: TRBV5-4
CDR3aa: CASSVTGGDGANYGYTF
CDR3nt: TGTGCCAGCAGCGTAACAGGGGGCGATGGAGCTAACTATGGCTACACCTTC

j_gene: TRBJ1-1
d_gene: -
abundance: few
v_gene: TRBV5-4
CDR3aa: CASSLAVNTEAFF
CDR3nt: TGTGCCAGCAGCTTGGCAGTGAACACTGAAGCTTTCTTT

j_gene: TRBJ1-1
d_gene: -
abundance: -
v_gene: TRBV18
CDR3aa: CASSPLAPVEAFF
CDR3nt: TGTGCCAGCTCACCACTGGCTCCAGTAGAAGCTTTCTTT

j_gene: TRBJ1-4
d_gene: TRBD1
abundance: -
v_gene: TRBV18
CDR3aa: CASSPNRGEEKLFF
CDR3nt: TGTGCCAGCTCACCTAACAGGGGTGAAGAAAAACTGTTTTTT

j_gene: TRBJ1-1
d_gene: TRBD1
abundance: -
v_gene: TRBV19
CDR3aa: CASTGQGVETEAFF
CDR3nt: TGTGCCAGTACAGGACAGGGGGTAGAAACTGAAGCTTTCTTT

j_gene: TRBJ1-1
d_gene: -
abundance: -
v_gene: TRBV23-1
CDR3aa: CASGQTATGTEAFF
CDR3nt: TGCGCCAGCGGTCAGACAGCGACGGGCACTGAAGCTTTCTTT

j_gene: TRBJ1-5
d_gene: -
abundance: once
v_gene: TRBV5-8
CDR3aa: CASSLSPGYSNQPQHF
CDR3nt: TGTGCCAGCAGCTTGTCGCCAGGGTATAGCAATCAGCCCCAGCATTTT

j_gene: TRBJ2-1
d_gene: -
abundance: -
v_gene: TRBV9
CDR3aa: CASRTRGYNEQFF
CDR3nt: TGTGCCAGCAGGACTAGGGGATACAATGAGCAGTTCTTC

j_gene: TRBJ2-3
d_gene: -
abundance: -
v_gene: TRBV9
CDR3aa: CASSVGTAFPTDTQYF
CDR3nt: TGTGCCAGCAGCGTAGGGACAGCCTTTCCCACAGATACGCAGTATTTT

j_gene: TRBJ2-1
d_gene: -
abundance: -
v_gene: TRBV5-4
CDR3aa: CASSAGQRSYNEQFF
CDR3nt: TGTGCCAGCAGCGCGGGACAGAGGAGCTACAATGAGCAGTTCTTC

j_gene: TRBJ1-1
d_gene: -
abundance: -
v_gene: TRBV5-4
CDR3aa: CASSGGGWRNTEAFF
CDR3nt: TGTGCCAGCAGCGGGGGGGGTTGGCGGAACACTGAAGCTTTCTTT

j_gene: TRBJ2-7
d_gene: TRBD1
abundance: -
v_gene: TRBV25-1
CDR3aa: CASAHSQGQVYEQYF
CDR3nt: TGTGCCAGCGCCCACTCCCAAGGACAGGTATACGAGCAGTACTTC

j_gene: TRBJ2-2
d_gene: TRBD1
abundance: -
v_gene: TRBV5-1
CDR3aa: CASSVRGQGMDTGELFF
CDR3nt: TGCGCCAGCAGCGTGCGGGGACAGGGTATGGACACCGGGGAGCTGTTTTTT

j_gene: TRBJ2-1
d_gene: TRBD1
abundance: -
v_gene: TRBV19
CDR3aa: CASRPGTGYYNEQFF
CDR3nt: TGTGCCAGCCGTCCCGGGACAGGGTACTACAATGAGCAGTTCTTC

j_gene: TRBJ2-1
d_gene: -
abundance: few
v_gene: TRBV6-5
CDR3aa: CASRRTGHNEQFF
CDR3nt: TGTGCCAGCAGGAGAACCGGTCACAATGAGCAGTTCTTC

j_gene: TRBJ2-7
d_gene: TRBD2
abundance: -
v_gene: TRBV28
CDR3aa: CASGRTGTSVYEQYF
CDR3nt: TGTGCCAGCGGACGCACCGGGACTAGCGTATACGAGCAGTACTTC